Given below is one T cell receptor (beta chain) in context. It lacks a known antigen. No per-base quality is available; no much larger clone lies one base away. TCRbeta CDR3 regions were amplified from genomic DNA by means of the immunoSEQ Assay, a bias-controlled multiplex PCR. On the authors' methods: The number of nucleated cells in each sample was estimated by amplification of reference gene primers within the assay. To quantify the absolute abundance of each unique TCRbeta CDR3 rearrangement, sequence reads were collapsed and filtered. Productive Simpson clonality was computed per sample as the square root of Simpson's diversity index over productive rearrangements. The table was pulled from immuneACCESS by TCRdb, which kept in-frame rearrangements only. Such tables lose some clones; where checked, under half of the loss comes from unresolved V genes, and the rest has no known cause. Clone size and the V and J calls come from that table; the DNA yielded D and trimming. Counted in this sample were some 200,000 clones; approximately 78% of them appeared once. The ten largest account for approximately 12% of the sample.

The CDR3 goes from the cysteine to the phenylalanine over 14 residues. Here the CDR3 DNA is all that survives: 42 bases in frame from base 1. The germline V and J ends show losses of 5 bases and 8 bases respectively, and no gene match explains 11 bases of the junction. The germline V gene encodes CDR1 MNHNY and CDR2 SVGAGI (reference sequence). The data derive from a study of blood T cell repertoires in COVID-19 (dated by TCRdb to 2018 to 2020). In terms of the full investigation: The collaborator samples originated in the United States, Italy and Spain and spanned the acute and convalescent phases of COVID-19. The material from the prospective study consisted of cDNA or gDNA derived from T cells, B-cell-depleted T cells, or PBMCs. Subjects who had been exposed to COVID-19, were actively infected with it, or had recovered from it provided the deeply sampled blood TCRbeta repertoires that made up the dataset. The repertoires were released in a freely available public database intended as a resource for research on the immune response to SARS-CoV-2. HLA class I and class II types, where available, came from metadata supplied by the sample provider rather than from assay-based typing. The samples were drawn from the first 160 participants of the ongoing ImmuneRACE study and from over 950 subjects provided by 6 global collaborators. Nearly every sample came with metadata listing a de-identified subject ID, COVID-19 status, age in years and sex. Overall results and qualifications from the work: How much clinical and demographic metadata was included differed by source and by participant, and the metadata was provided uncurated.

The collaborating institutions used their own protocols to collect whole blood in K2EDTA tubes. For TCRbeta analysis, collaborator samples were shipped as frozen whole blood, as isolated PBMCs, or as DNA extracted from either sample type. The sample was peripheral blood. The TCR sequence derives from a woman in her thirties or forties with acute or convalescent COVID-19. Here the chain combines TRBV6-6 and TRBJ1-2; TRBD1 agrees with 7 junctional bases. The DNA sequence is TGTGCCAGCAGTCCCGACAGGGATCGGGGGGGCTACACCTTC. It is translated as CASSPDRDRGGYTF.